Below are 18 T cell receptor beta chains sequenced from a single sample in a study of OX40 agonist ivuxolimab in advanced cancers. Libraries were prepared by immunoSEQ multiplex PCR; TCRdb keeps only in-frame clonotypes and omits some of them. The table shows about 70,000 clones, with 89% occurring only once. The specimen was CD4+ or CD8+ T cells sorted from blood, collected in a trial of the OX40 agonist ivuxolimab. All receptors derive from an adult with an advanced solid tumor such as melanoma, head and neck, liver or kidney cancer.

With regard to this clone: Compared with germline, one end of the junction differs, possibly owing to a read error. The chain uses TRBV19 and TRBJ2-7; D not resolved. Germline CDR1 and CDR2: LNHDA and SQIVND (reference sequence). The CDR3 loop spans 16 amino acids. The CDR3 loop reads CASSVIPFGSFYEQHF. Written as DNA, the CDR3 is TGTGCCAGCTCCGTCATCCCCTTTGGGTCGTTCTACGAGCAGCACTTC.

This clone was picked up one time. This chain links TRBV19 with TRBJ2-1; D uncertain. Germline V gene lookup returns CDR1 LNHDA and CDR2 SQIVND (reference sequence). This CDR3 comprises 17 residues. V was pared by 3 bases and J by 2 bases, with 17 bases between. The DNA of the CDR3 is TGTGCCAGTAGTATTGAAGGAGTACGTCAAACCTACAATGAGCAGTTCTTC. This gives the protein CASSIEGVRQTYNEQFF.

CDR3 residues: CASSEGGQGINTIYF. The CDR3 DNA sequence: TGTGCCAGCAGTGAAGGTGGACAGGGGATAAACACCATATATTTT. The V gene is TRBV6-1, the J gene TRBJ1-3, with 9 nucleotides matching TRBD1. V gave up 1 base and J gave up 6 bases; unmatched junction bases: 4. Per germline, CDR1 MNHNS and CDR2 SASEGT. The CDR3 sequence is 15 residues long.

V gene TRBV29-1 combines with J gene TRBJ2-7, with 12 bases aligning to TRBD2. J was trimmed by 7 bases and V by 7 bases; bases with no gene match: 8. Looked up from germline, CDR1 is SQVTM and CDR2 is ANQGSEA. CDR3 size: 13 residues. The CDR3 region has the DNA TGCAGCGCCAGACTAGCGGGAGCTGATGAGCAGTACTTC. The encoded protein is CSARLAGADEQYF.

The J gene is TRBJ2-7, the V gene TRBV28; 10 bases fit TRBD1. J gave up 4 bases and V 3 bases, and 3 bases lay outside the gene matches. Germline V gene data show CDR1 as MDHEN and CDR2 as SYDVKM. This CDR3 comprises 14 residues. In DNA form, the CDR3 reads TGTGCCAGCAGTTTGGGACAGGGGATATACGAGCAGTACTTC. Translation: CASSLGQGIYEQYF.

V is TRBV6-6 and J is TRBJ1-4, with unresolved D. Germline V gives CDR1 MNHNY, CDR2 SVGAGI (reference sequence). The ends were cut back, 8 bases at V and 10 bases at J, with 11 bases in the middle. This CDR3 has 11 residues. CDR3 in DNA: TGTGCCAGCGGGTCACGGGGAAAACTGTTTTTT. Residues: CASGSRGKLFF.

This clone was seen more than once but under ten times. The genes are TRBV7-9 and TRBJ1-5, with 9 bases matching TRBD1. V was pared by 5 bases and J by 0 bases, with 2 bases of the junction left unmatched. This CDR3 is 15 amino acids long. Germline V CDR1 and CDR2: SEHNR, FQNEAQ (reference sequence). Here the CDR3 reads CASSNRGLSNQPQHF. CDR3 bases: TGTGCCAGCAGCAACAGGGGGCTTAGCAATCAGCCCCAGCATTTT.

This clone was seen a single time. The chain uses TRBV6-1 and TRBJ2-3; D is undetermined. Trimming stripped 2 bases from V and 2 bases from J, with 5 bases between. The germline CDR1 and CDR2 sequences are MNHNS and SASEGT. The CDR3 spans 13 residues. CDR3: CASSEYITDTQYF. CDR3 nucleotide sequence: TGTGCCAGCAGTGAATACATCACAGATACGCAGTATTTT.

The J gene is TRBJ2-3, the V gene TRBV5-6; 7 bases line up with TRBD1. The ends lost 3 bases at V and 3 bases at J; junction bases unmatched: 7. The CDR3 contains 15 residues. Germline loops: CDR1 SGHDT, CDR2 YYEEEE. CDR3 sequence: CASSSPDRATDTQYF. The CDR3 nucleotides are TGTGCCAGCAGCTCACCCGACAGGGCGACAGATACGCAGTATTTT.

This rearrangement joins TRBV10-3 to TRBJ2-7; no firm D call. V was pared by 4 bases and J by 7 bases, with 14 bases between. This CDR3 region has 13 residues. Germline CDR1 and CDR2: ENHRY and SYGVKD. The CDR3 region is CAISGTFVGEQYF. CDR3 nucleotides: TGTGCCATCAGTGGGACGTTCGTCGGAGAGCAGTACTTC.

The chain uses TRBV9 and TRBJ2-5; maybe TRBD2 (5 bases). CDR1 is SGDLS and CDR2 is YYNGEE in the germline V gene. Between the trimmed V and J ends, which lost 0 bases and 2 bases, there was a span of 17 bases. This CDR3 has 17 residues. CDR3 sequence (DNA): TGTGCCAGCAGCGTAGTCGGGGTGGTGAGCGGACAAGAGACCCAGTACTTC. Protein product: CASSVVGVVSGQETQYF. The full variable domain, completed using reference TRBV9 and TRBJ2-5, is DSGVTQTPKHLITATGQRVTLRCSPRSGDLSVYWYQQSLDQGLQFLIQYYNGEERAKGNILERFSAQQFPDLHSELNLSSLELGDSALYFCASSVVGVVSGQETQYFGPGTRLLVL.

This clone showed up just once. The chain recombines TRBV5-1 with TRBJ2-1; TRBD2 agrees at 13 bases. With 0 bases clipped from V and 8 bases from J, the junction kept 5 bases outside the gene matches. Germline assignment: CDR1 SGHRS and CDR2 YFSETQ. The CDR3 runs 16 residues. The CDR3 bases are TGCGCCAGCAGCTTGGGACTAGCGGGAGGTTTGTATGAGCAGTTCTTC. Translation: CASSLGLAGGLYEQFF.

The V and J genes are TRBV19 and TRBJ1-2; TRBD1 matches at 9 bases. Losses at the gene ends were 4 bases for V and 6 bases for J; bases not matched to a gene: 9. CDR3 length equals 15 residues. Germline loops: CDR1 LNHDA, CDR2 SQIVND (reference sequence). CDR3 loop: CASSRGGQGRDGYTF. The CDR3 region has the DNA TGTGCCAGTAGTAGGGGAGGACAGGGGAGAGATGGCTACACCTTC.

The V call is TRBV6-1, the J call TRBJ1-6; 11 bases fit TRBD1. From germline, CDR1 is MNHNS and CDR2 SASEGT. This CDR3 has 18 residues. V lost 4 bases and J lost 8; bases outside the gene matches: 13. DNA for the CDR3: TGTGCCAGCAGTGGGACAGGGGGCTTCGCGGCTGCCGATTCACCCCTCCACTTT. Protein: CASSGTGGFAAADSPLHF.

The rearrangement joins TRBV7-2 to TRBJ2-2; 7 nucleotides match TRBD2. From germline, CDR1 is SGHTA and CDR2 FQGNSA. The CDR3 consists of 18 residues. The ends lost 1 base at V and 5 bases at J; junction bases unmatched: 13. In DNA, the CDR3 is TGTGCCAGCAGCTTAGTTGGTCCGAGGGGAGGGAGGACCGGGGAGCTGTTTTTT. Translating it yields CASSLVGPRGGRTGELFF.

This chain links TRBV11-2 with TRBJ1-3; 7 positions match TRBD1. The V gene end was trimmed by 3 bases and the J gene end by 3 bases; junction bases not matched to a gene: 2. Germline values: CDR1 SGHAT, CDR2 FQNNGV. The CDR3 length is 14 residues. Here the CDR3 reads CASSFRGFGNTIYF. CDR3 bases: TGTGCCAGCAGCTTCAGGGGGTTTGGAAACACCATATATTTT.

This clone turned up a few times. J is TRBJ2-3 and V is TRBV21-1; the table gives TRBD2 as D, unverified against the DNA. TRBV21-1 is an annotated pseudogene. The CDR3 covers 15 residues. CDR3 sequence (DNA): TGTGCCAGCAGCAAACTATGTTTGGGCACAGATACGCAGTATTTT. Protein: CASSKLCLGTDTQYF.

This chain uses TRBV5-4 with TRBJ2-5, with D maybe TRBD2 (6 bases). The CDR3 covers 14 residues. Trimming took off 0 bases at V and 4 bases at J, with 10 bases between the two ends. Germline V gene data show CDR1 as SGHNT and CDR2 as YYREEE (reference sequence). The CDR3: CASSLVGGGETQYF. The DNA of the CDR3 is TGTGCCAGCAGCTTGGTCGGGGGTGGAGAGACCCAGTACTTC.